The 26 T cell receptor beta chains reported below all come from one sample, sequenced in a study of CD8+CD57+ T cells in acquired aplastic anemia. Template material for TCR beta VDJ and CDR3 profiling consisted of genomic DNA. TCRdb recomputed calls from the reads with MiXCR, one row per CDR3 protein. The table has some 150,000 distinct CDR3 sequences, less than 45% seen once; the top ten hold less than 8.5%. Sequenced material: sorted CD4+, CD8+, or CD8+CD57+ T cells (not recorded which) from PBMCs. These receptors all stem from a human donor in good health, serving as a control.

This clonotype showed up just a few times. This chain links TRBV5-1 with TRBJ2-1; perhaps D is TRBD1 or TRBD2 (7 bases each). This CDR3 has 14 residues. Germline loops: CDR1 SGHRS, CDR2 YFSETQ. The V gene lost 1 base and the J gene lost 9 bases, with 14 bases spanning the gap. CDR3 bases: TGCGCCAGCAGCTTGTGGGGAGGGGACAGTGAGCAGTTCTTC. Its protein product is CASSLWGGDSEQFF. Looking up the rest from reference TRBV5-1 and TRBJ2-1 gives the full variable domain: KAGVTQTPRYLIKTRGQQVTLSCSPISGHRSVSWYQQTPGQGLQFLFEYFSETQRNKGNFPGRFSGRQFSNSRSEMNVSTLELGDSALYLCASSLWGGDSEQFFGPGTRLTVL.

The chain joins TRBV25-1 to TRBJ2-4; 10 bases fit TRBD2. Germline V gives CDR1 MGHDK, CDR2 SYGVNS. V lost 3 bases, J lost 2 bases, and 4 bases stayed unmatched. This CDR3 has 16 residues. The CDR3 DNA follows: TGTGCCAGCAGTGACAGCGGGGGGGGACCCAAAAACATTCAGTACTTC. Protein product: CASSDSGGGPKNIQYF.

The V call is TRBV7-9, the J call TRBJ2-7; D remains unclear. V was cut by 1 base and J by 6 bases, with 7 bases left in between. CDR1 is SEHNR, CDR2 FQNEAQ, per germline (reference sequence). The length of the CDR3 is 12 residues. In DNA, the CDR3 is TGTGCCAGCAGCTTAGTTAGTACCGAGCAGTACTTC. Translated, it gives CASSLVSTEQYF.

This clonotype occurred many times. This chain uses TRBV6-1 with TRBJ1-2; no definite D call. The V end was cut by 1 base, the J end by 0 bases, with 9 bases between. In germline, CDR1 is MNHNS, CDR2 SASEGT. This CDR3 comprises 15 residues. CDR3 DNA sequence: TGTGCCAGCAGTGAAGTTATACAGACTAACTATGGCTACACCTTC. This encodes CASSEVIQTNYGYTF.

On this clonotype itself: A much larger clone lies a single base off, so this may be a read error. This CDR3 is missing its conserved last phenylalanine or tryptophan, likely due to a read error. The CDR3 protein is CASSNRGRSPLHL. The CDR3 coding sequence is TGTGCCAGCAGTAACAGGGGGCGGTCACCCCTCCACCTT. This rearrangement joins TRBV27 to TRBJ1-6, with TRBD1 matching over 9 bases. The CDR3 is 13 residues long. The V gene's germline CDR1 is MNHEY and CDR2 SMNVEV (reference sequence). V dropped 5 bases and J dropped 10; count of bases not matched to a gene: 3.

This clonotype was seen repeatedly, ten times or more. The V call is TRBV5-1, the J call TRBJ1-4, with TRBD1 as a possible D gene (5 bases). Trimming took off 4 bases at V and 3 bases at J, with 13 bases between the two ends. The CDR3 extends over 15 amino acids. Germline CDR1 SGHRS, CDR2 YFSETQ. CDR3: CASSDSWGANEKLFF. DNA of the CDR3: TGCGCCAGCAGCGATTCATGGGGGGCTAATGAAAAACTGTTTTTT.

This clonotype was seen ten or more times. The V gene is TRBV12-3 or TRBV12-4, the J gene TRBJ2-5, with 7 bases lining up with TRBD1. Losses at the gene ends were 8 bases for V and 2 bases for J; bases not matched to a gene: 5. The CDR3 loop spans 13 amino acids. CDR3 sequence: CASSTGLQETQYF. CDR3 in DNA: TGTGCCAGCTCGACAGGGCTTCAAGAGACCCAGTACTTC.

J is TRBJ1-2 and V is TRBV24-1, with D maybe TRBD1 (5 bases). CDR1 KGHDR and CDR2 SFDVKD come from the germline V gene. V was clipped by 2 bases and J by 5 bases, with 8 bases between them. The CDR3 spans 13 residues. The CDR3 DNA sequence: TGTGCCACCAGTGATTATCAGGGATATGGCTACACCTTC. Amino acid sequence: CATSDYQGYGYTF.

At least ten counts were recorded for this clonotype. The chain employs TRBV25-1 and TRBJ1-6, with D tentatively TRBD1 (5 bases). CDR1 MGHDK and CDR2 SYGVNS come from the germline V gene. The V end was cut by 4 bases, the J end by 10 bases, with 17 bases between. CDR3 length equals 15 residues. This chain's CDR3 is CASSVYPQGVSPLHF. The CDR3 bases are TGTGCCAGCAGTGTATATCCCCAGGGAGTCTCACCCCTCCACTTT.

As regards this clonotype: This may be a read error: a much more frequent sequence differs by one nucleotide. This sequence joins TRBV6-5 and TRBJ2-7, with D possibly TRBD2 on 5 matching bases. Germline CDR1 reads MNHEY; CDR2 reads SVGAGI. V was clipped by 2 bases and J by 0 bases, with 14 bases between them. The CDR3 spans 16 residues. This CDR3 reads CASSYGSSSSSYEQYF. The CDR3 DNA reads TGTGCCAGCAGTTACGGTTCTAGCTCGAGCTCCTACGAGCAGTACTTC.

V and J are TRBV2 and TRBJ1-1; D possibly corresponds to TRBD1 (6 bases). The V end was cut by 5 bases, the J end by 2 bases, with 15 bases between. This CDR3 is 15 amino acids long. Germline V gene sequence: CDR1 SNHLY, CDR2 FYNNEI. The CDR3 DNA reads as TGTGCCAGCAGTACAGGGTCGCAAGGAAACACTGAAGCTTTCTTT. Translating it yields CASSTGSQGNTEAFF.

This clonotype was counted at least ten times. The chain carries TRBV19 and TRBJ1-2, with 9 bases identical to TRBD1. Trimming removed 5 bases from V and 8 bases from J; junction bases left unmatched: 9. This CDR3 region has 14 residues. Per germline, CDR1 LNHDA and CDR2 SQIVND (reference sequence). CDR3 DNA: TGTGCCAGTAGTCACCGGGACAGGGTTGGCGGCTACACCTTC. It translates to CASSHRDRVGGYTF.

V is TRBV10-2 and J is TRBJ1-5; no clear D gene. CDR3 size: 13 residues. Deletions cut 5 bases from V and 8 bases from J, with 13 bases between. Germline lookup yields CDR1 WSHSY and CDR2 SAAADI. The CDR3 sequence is CASSSTPPEPQHF. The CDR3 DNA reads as TGCGCCAGCAGTTCGACTCCCCCGGAGCCCCAGCATTTT.

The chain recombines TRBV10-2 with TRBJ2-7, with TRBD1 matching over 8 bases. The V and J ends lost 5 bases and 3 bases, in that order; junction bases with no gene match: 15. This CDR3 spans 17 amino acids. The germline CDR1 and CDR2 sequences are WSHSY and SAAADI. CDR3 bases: TGCGCCAGCAGTCGCGTTCTATCGGAACAGGGGGACTACGAGCAGTACTTC. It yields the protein CASSRVLSEQGDYEQYF.

In DNA, the CDR3 is TGCAGTGCTCGGTCCTCAGATACGCAGTATTTT. As protein: CSARSSDTQYF. This chain links TRBV20-1 with TRBJ2-3; no reliable D call. Between the trimmed V and J ends, which lost 5 bases and 4 bases, there was a span of 7 bases. The CDR3 sequence is 11 residues long. Germline V gene lookup returns CDR1 DFQATT and CDR2 SNEGSKA (reference sequence).

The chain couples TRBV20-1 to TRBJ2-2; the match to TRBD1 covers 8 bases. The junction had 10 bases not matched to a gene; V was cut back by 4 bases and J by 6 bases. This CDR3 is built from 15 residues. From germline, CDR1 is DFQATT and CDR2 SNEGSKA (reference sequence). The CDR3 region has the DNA TGCAGTGCTACCTCCGGGACAGGAGACTCCGGGGAGCTGTTTTTT. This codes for CSATSGTGDSGELFF.

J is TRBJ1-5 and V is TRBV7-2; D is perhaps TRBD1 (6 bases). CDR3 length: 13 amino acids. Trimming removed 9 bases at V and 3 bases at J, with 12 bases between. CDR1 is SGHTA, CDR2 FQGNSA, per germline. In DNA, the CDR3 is TGTGCCAGTAGTTGGACAGACAATCAGCCCCAGCATTTT. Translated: CASSWTDNQPQHF.

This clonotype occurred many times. The CDR3 coding sequence is TGTGCCAGTTGGACAGGAGGCTATGGCTACACCTTC. It specifies CASWTGGYGYTF. The gene calls are TRBV19 and TRBJ1-2, with 7 nucleotides matching TRBD1. The CDR3 has 12 residues. J lost 4 bases, V lost 8 bases, and 4 bases had no gene match. CDR1 LNHDA and CDR2 SQIVND come from the germline V gene (reference sequence). The variable domain in full, completed from reference TRBV19 and TRBJ1-2, reads DGGITQSPKYLFRKEGQNVTLSCEQNLNHDAMYWYRQDPGQGLRLIYYSQIVNDFQKGDIAEGYSVSREKKESFPLTVTSAQKNPTAFYLCASWTGGYGYTFGSGTRLTVV.

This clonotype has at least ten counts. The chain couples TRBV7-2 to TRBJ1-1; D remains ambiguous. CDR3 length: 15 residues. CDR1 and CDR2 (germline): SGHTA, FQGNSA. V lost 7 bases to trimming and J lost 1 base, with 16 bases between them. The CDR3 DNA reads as TGTGCCAGCAACTCGTGGTGGGCCAAGAACACTGAAGCTTTCTTT. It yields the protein CASNSWWAKNTEAFF.

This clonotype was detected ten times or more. The CDR3 DNA sequence: TGCAGCGCTTCCCTTTCTAATTACGAGCAGTACTTC. This gives the protein CSASLSNYEQYF. The gene calls are TRBV29-1 and TRBJ2-7; D is uncertain. The V end was cut by 7 bases, the J end by 4 bases, with 14 bases between. The CDR3 covers 12 residues. Germline-derived CDR1 and CDR2 are SQVTM and ANQGSEA.

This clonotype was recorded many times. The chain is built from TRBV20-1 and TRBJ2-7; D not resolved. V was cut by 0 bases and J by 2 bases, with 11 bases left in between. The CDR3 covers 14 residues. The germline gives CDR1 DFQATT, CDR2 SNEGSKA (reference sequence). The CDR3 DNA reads TGCAGTGCTAGAGACAGCGAGGTCACCTACGAGCAGTACTTC. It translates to CSARDSEVTYEQYF.

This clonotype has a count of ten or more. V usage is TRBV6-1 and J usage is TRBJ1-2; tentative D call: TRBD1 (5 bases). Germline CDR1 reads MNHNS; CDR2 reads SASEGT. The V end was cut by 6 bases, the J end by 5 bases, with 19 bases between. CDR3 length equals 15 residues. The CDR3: CASSEHWGSSYGYTF. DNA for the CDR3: TGTGCCAGCAGCGAACACTGGGGCAGCAGTTATGGCTACACCTTC.

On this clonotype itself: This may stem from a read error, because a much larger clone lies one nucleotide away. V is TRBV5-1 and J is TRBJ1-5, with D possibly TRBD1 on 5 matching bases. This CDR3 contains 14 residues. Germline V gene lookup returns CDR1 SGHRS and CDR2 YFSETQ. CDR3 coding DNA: TGCGCCAACAGCTTGGGGGGGTTAGAACAGCCCCAGCATTTT. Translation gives CANSLGGLEQPQHF.

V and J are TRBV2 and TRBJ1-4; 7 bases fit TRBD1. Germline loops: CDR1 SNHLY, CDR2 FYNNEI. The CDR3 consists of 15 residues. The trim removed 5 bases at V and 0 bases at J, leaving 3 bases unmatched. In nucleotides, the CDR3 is TGTGCCAGCAGTAAAACAGGGGCAACTAATGAAAAACTGTTTTTT. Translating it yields CASSKTGATNEKLFF.

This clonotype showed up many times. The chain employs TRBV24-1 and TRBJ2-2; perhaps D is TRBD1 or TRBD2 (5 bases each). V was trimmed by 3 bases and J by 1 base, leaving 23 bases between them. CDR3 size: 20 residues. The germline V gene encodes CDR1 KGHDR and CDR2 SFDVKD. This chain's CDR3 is CATSDLGQGVSKWNTGELFF. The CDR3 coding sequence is TGTGCCACCAGTGATCTTGGGCAGGGAGTCAGTAAATGGAACACCGGGGAGCTGTTTTTT.

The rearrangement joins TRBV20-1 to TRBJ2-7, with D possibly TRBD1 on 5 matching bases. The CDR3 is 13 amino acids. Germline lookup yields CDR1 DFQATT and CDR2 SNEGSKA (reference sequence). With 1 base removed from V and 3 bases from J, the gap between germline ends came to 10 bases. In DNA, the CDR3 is TGCAGTGCTAGAGTCGTTACAGGCTACGAGCAGTACTTC. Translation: CSARVVTGYEQYF.